This T cell receptor (beta chain) was recovered during a study of blood T cell repertoires in COVID-19 (dated by TCRdb to about 2020). General notes on the study: Samples covering the acute and convalescent phases of COVID-19 were provided by collaborators in the United States, Italy and Spain. Nearly every sample came with metadata listing a de-identified subject ID, COVID-19 status, age in years and sex. Subjects who had been exposed to COVID-19, were actively infected with it, or had recovered from it provided the deeply sampled blood TCRbeta repertoires that made up the dataset. Samples came from the ongoing ImmuneRACE study (first 160 participants) plus 1,254 subjects from 6 global collaborators. HLA class I and class II types, where available, came from metadata supplied by the sample provider rather than from assay-based typing. A freely available public database, intended as a resource for researchers studying the immune response to SARS-CoV-2, is where the repertoires were released. The prospective study material was composed of cDNA or gDNA derived from T cells, B-cell-depleted T cells, or PBMCs.

TCRbeta CDR3 regions were amplified from genomic DNA by means of the immunoSEQ Assay, a bias-controlled multiplex PCR. The study's processing was this. Within the assay, amplification of reference gene primers was used to estimate how many nucleated cells each sample contained. Sequence reads were collapsed and filtered to measure the absolute abundance of every unique TCRbeta CDR3 rearrangement. For each sample, productive Simpson clonality was calculated as the square root of Simpson's diversity index over productive rearrangements. In TCRdb, the immuneACCESS table is reduced to in-frame sequences with V and J assigned. These tables do not hold every clone; where another copy was compared, an unresolved V gene accounts for under half, and the others remain unexplained. V and J calls plus clone size are reproduced from that table; the DNA served to infer D and trimming. The sample has approximately 67,000 clones on record, roughly 87% of them singletons. 15% to 20% of the sample is taken by the ten largest.

Study-wide conclusions, independent of this receptor: The amount of clinical and demographic metadata varied by source and participant and was provided uncurated.

Collaborating institutions collected whole blood in K2EDTA tubes following their own protocols. Collaborator samples were shipped for TCRbeta analysis as frozen whole blood, isolated PBMCs, or DNA extracted from either sample type. CDR1 and CDR2, per the germline V gene, are ENHRY and SYGVKD. Relative to germline, V is 7 bases shorter and J is 7 bases shorter, with 20 bases between their ends. Its CDR3 holds 15 amino acids, cysteine through phenylalanine. Of all the DNA, just the CDR3 is kept, 45 bases in frame from base 1. Notes on this clone: Its antigen has not been determined. Base qualities are not recorded, but no much larger clone differs from it by a single base.

The chain couples TRBV10-3 to TRBJ2-1; TRBD2 is a weak D gene call, 6 bases matching. Sequencing was done on a sample of peripheral blood. This TCR came from a woman aged 80 or older with acute or convalescent COVID-19. CDR3 sequence: CAIKTTGRLGNEQFF. DNA sequence: TGTGCCATCAAAACCACCGGGAGATTAGGGAATGAGCAGTTCTTC.